This T cell receptor beta chain was recovered during a study of T-cell memory formation after mild COVID-19. The CDR3 covers 19 residues. The germline gives CDR1 ENHRY, CDR2 SYGVKD. V lost 1 base to trimming and J lost 3 bases; unmatched junction nucleotides: 9. TCRdb used MiXCR to reprocess the 5' RACE reads, holding one entry per CDR3 protein. This sample has about 160,000 distinct CDR3 sequences, with 25% to 40% found just once. Source material: PBMCs or a T cell subset sorted from them (not recorded which). The clonotype was recovered from an adult woman who had mild COVID-19 (a few samples of this study predate the infection). Cell type and time point are not known. The chain is built from TRBV10-3 and TRBJ2-5; 15 nucleotides line up with TRBD2. The DNA for the CDR3 is TGTGCCATCAGTGAGTTCGGGACTAGCGGGAGGCGTGAAAAAGAGACCCAGTACTTC. Residues: CAISEFGTSGRREKETQYF.